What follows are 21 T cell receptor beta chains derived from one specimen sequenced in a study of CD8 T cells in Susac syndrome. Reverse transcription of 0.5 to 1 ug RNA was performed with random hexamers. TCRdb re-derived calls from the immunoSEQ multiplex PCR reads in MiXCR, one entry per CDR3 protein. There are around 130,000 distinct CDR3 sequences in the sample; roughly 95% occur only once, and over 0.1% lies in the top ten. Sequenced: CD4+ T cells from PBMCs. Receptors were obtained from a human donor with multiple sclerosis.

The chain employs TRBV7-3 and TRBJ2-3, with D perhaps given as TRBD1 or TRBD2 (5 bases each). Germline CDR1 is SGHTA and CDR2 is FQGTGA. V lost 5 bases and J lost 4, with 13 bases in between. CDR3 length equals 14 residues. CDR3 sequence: CASSPWGTADTQYF. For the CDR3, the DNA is TGTGCCAGCAGCCCCTGGGGGACCGCAGATACGCAGTATTTT.

CDR3 sequence (DNA): TGTGCCAGCAACCCGAACAGGGGTAATGAGCAGTTCTTC. Translating it yields CASNPNRGNEQFF. The genes are TRBV27 and TRBJ2-1, with TRBD1 matching 7 bases. Germline values: CDR1 MNHEY, CDR2 SMNVEV (reference sequence). Losses at the gene ends were 7 bases for V and 7 bases for J; bases not matched to a gene: 7. The CDR3 consists of 13 residues.

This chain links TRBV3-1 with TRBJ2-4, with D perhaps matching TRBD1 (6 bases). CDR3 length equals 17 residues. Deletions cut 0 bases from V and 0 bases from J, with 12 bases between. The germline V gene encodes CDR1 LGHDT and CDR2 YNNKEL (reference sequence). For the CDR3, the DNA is TGTGCCAGCAGCCAAGAACGGGACACATTAGCCAAAAACATTCAGTACTTC. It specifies CASSQERDTLAKNIQYF. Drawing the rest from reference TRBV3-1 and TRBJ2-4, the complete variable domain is DTAVSQTPKYLVTQMGNDKSIKCEQNLGHDTMYWYKQDSKKFLKIMFSYNNKELIINETVPNRFSPKSPDKAHLNLHINSLELGDSAVYFCASSQERDTLAKNIQYFGAGTRLSVL.

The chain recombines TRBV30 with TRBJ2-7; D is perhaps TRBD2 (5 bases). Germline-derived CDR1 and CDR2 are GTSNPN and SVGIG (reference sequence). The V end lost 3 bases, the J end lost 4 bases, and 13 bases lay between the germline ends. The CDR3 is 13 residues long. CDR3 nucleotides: TGTGCCTGGAGAGGGTACGGGATTTACGAGCAGTACTTC. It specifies CAWRGYGIYEQYF.

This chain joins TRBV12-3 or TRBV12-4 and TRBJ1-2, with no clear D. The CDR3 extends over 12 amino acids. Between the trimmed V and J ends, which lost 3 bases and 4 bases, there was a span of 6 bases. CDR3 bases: TGTGCCAGCAGTTTGAAGTCCTATGGCTACACCTTC. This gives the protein CASSLKSYGYTF.

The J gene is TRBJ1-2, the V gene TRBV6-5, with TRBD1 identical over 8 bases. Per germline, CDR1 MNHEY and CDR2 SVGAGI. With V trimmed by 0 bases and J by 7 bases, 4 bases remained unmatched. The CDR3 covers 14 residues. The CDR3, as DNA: TGTGCCAGCAGTTACTCCGGACAGGGTACTGGCTACACCTTC. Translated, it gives CASSYSGQGTGYTF.

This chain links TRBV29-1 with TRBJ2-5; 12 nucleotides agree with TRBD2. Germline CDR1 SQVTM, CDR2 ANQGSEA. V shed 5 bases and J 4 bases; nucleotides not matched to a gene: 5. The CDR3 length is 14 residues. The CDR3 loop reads CSVKTSGGRETQYF. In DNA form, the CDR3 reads TGCAGCGTTAAGACTAGCGGGGGAAGAGAGACCCAGTACTTC. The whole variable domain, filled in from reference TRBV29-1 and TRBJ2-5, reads SAVISQKPSRDICQRGTSLTIQCQVDSQVTMMFWYRQQPGQSLTLIATANQGSEATYESGFVIDKFPISRPNLTFSTLTVSNMSPEDSSIYLCSVKTSGGRETQYFGPGTRLLVL.

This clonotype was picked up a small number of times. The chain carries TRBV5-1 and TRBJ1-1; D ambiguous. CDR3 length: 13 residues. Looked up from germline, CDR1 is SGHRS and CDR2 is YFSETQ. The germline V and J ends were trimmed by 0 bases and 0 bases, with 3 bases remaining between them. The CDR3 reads CASSLVVNTEAFF. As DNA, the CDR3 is TGCGCCAGCAGCTTGGTGGTGAACACTGAAGCTTTCTTT.

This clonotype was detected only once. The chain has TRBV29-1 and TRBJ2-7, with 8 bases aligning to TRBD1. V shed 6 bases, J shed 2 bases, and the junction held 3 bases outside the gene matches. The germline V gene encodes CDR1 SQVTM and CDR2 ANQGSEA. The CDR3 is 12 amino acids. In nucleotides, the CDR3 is TGCAGCGTGGTACAGGGGGCCTACGAGCAGTACTTC. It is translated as CSVVQGAYEQYF.

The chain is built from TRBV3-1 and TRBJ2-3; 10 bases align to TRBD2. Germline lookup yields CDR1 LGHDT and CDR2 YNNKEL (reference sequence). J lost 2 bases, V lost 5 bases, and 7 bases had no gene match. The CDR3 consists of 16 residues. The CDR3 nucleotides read TGTGCCAGCAGCGGTGTCGGGACTAGCGTCACAGATACGCAGTATTTT. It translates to CASSGVGTSVTDTQYF.

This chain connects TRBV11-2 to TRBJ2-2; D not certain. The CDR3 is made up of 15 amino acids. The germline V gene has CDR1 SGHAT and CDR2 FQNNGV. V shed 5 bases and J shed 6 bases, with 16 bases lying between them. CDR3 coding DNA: TGTGCCAGCAGCGTCCTGGGAAAGCTACCCGGGGAGCTGTTTTTT. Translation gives CASSVLGKLPGELFF.

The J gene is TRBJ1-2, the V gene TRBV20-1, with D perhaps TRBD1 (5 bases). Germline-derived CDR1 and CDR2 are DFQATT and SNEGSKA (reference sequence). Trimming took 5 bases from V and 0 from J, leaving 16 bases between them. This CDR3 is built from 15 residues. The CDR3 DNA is TGCAGTGCTCGGAGACAGCCACTTGCTAACTATGGCTACACCTTC. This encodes CSARRQPLANYGYTF.

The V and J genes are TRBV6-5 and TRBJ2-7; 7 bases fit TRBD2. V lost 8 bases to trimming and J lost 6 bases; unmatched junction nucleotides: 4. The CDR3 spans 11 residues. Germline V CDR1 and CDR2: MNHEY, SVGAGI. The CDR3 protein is CASHRGGEQYF. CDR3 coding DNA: TGTGCCAGCCACCGCGGGGGCGAGCAGTACTTC.

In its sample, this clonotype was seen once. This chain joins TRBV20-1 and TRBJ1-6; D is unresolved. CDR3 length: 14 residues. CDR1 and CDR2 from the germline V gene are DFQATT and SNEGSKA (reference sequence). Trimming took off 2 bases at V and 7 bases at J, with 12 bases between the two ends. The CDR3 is CSARQGPPNSPLHF. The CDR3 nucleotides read TGCAGTGCTAGACAAGGCCCTCCGAATTCACCCCTCCACTTT.

CDR3 region: CSAPYTANYGYTF. The CDR3 nucleotides read TGCAGTGCGCCTTACACAGCCAACTATGGCTACACCTTC. This chain links TRBV20-1 with TRBJ1-2, with D unresolved. CDR3 length: 13 residues. V lost 6 bases and J lost 2, with 13 bases in between. In germline, CDR1 is DFQATT, CDR2 SNEGSKA (reference sequence).

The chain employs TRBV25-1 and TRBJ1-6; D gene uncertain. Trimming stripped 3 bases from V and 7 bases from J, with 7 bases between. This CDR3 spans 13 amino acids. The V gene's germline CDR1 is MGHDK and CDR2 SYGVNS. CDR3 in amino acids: CASSDTRNSPLHF. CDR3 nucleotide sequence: TGTGCCAGCAGTGATACCCGGAATTCACCCCTCCACTTT.

DNA of the CDR3: TGTGCCAGCAGTCCTACGAGGGTTGGTACTGAAGCTTTCTTT. Its translation is CASSPTRVGTEAFF. The chain combines TRBV27 with TRBJ1-1; D remains unclear. Per germline, CDR1 MNHEY and CDR2 SMNVEV (reference sequence). CDR3 length: 14 residues. V was trimmed by 5 bases and J by 5 bases, leaving 15 bases between them.

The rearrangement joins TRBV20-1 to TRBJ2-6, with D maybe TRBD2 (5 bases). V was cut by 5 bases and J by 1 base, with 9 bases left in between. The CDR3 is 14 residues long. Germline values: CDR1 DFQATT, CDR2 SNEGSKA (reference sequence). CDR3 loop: CSARQRSGANVLTF. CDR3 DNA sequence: TGCAGTGCTCGCCAGCGGTCTGGGGCCAACGTCCTGACTTTC.

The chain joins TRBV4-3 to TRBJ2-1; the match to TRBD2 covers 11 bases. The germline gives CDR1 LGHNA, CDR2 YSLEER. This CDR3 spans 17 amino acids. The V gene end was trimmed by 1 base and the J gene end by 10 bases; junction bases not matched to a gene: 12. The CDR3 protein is CASSQVVTSGGQGEQFF. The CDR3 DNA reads TGCGCCAGCAGCCAAGTGGTTACTAGCGGGGGCCAGGGGGAGCAGTTCTTC.

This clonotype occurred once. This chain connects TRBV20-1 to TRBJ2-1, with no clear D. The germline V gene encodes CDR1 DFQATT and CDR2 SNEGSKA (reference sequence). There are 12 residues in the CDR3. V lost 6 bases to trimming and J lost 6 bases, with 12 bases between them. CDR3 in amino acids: CSAKTGFNEQFF. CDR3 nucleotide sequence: TGCAGTGCCAAGACGGGTTTCAATGAGCAGTTCTTC.

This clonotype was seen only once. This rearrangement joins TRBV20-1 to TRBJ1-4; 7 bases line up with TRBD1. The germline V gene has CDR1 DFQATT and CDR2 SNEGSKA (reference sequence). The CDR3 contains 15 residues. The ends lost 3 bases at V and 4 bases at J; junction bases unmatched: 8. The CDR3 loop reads CSASPPGQFNEKLFF. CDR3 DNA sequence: TGCAGTGCTAGTCCCCCGGGACAGTTTAATGAAAAACTGTTTTTT.